The 18 T cell receptor beta chains in this list originate from one sample, sequenced in a study of blood T cell repertoires in COVID-19. TCRdb keeps only in-frame clones here, not all; method: immunoSEQ multiplex PCR. This sample yields about 63,000 clones, of which approximately 80% are seen a single time; 3% to 4.5% belongs to the top ten. Sequencing was done on a sample of PBMCs or T cells enriched from blood (not recorded which). The receptors derive from a woman between 35 and 50 years old with acute COVID-19.

The chain uses TRBV10-3 and TRBJ2-5, with D hard to call. In germline, CDR1 is ENHRY, CDR2 SYGVKD. V was pared by 3 bases and J by 5 bases, with 10 bases between. This CDR3 comprises 13 residues. CDR3 residues: CAISEPGWETQYF. The CDR3 DNA reads as TGTGCCATCAGTGAACCCGGTTGGGAGACCCAGTACTTC.

The chain employs TRBV7-9 and TRBJ2-1, with 9 bases fitting TRBD2. Germline V lookup: CDR1 SEHNR, CDR2 FQNEAQ (reference sequence). V lost 5 bases and J lost 8; bases outside the gene matches: 7. This CDR3 region has 14 residues. The CDR3 sequence is CASSPGLASDEQFF. The CDR3 nucleotides read TGTGCCAGCAGCCCGGGACTAGCCAGCGATGAGCAGTTCTTC.

The chain has TRBV9 and TRBJ2-5; possible D gene TRBD1, 6 bases. Germline CDR1 SGDLS, CDR2 YYNGEE. This CDR3 contains 14 residues. The V end lost 3 bases, the J end lost 1 base, and 10 bases lay between the germline ends. Here the CDR3 reads CASSGTGSQETQYF. The CDR3 DNA reads TGTGCCAGCAGCGGCACAGGGAGCCAAGAGACCCAGTACTTC. The full variable domain, its missing parts supplied by reference TRBV9 and TRBJ2-5, is DSGVTQTPKHLITATGQRVTLRCSPRSGDLSVYWYQQSLDQGLQFLIQYYNGEERAKGNILERFSAQQFPDLHSELNLSSLELGDSALYFCASSGTGSQETQYFGPGTRLLVL.

The chain uses TRBV5-1 and TRBJ2-2, with D tentatively TRBD2 (5 bases). Trimming pared 4 bases from V and 7 bases from J, leaving 29 bases between. The V gene's germline CDR1 is SGHRS and CDR2 YFSETQ. This CDR3 has 19 amino acids. The CDR3: CASSGGIIKISLGLGELFF. In DNA, the CDR3 is TGCGCCAGCAGCGGAGGAATAATAAAAATAAGTCTCGGTCTCGGGGAGCTGTTTTTT.

This clone has only a few counts. This chain joins TRBV10-3 and TRBJ1-4, with 7 bases that match TRBD1. The CDR3 has 13 amino acids. Trimming cost V 6 bases and J 8 bases; bases outside gene matches: 6. From germline, CDR1 is ENHRY and CDR2 SYGVKD. Here the CDR3 reads CAIRDRRWEKLFF. In nucleotides, the CDR3 is TGTGCCATCAGGGACAGGCGGTGGGAAAAACTGTTTTTT.

V is TRBV4-1 and J is TRBJ1-1; tentatively, D is TRBD1 (5 bases). The germline V gene encodes CDR1 MGHRA and CDR2 YSYEKL. The CDR3 covers 14 residues. Trimming pared 4 bases from V and 2 bases from J, leaving 11 bases between. The CDR3 spells CASSRPTVNTEAFF. For the CDR3, the DNA is TGCGCCAGCAGCCGACCGACAGTTAACACTGAAGCTTTCTTT.

This chain links TRBV19 with TRBJ1-5, with D tentatively TRBD1 (5 bases). V lost 4 bases, J lost 5 bases, and 18 bases lay in between. Germline V gene sequence: CDR1 LNHDA, CDR2 SQIVND (reference sequence). The CDR3 length is 16 residues. The DNA for the CDR3 is TGTGCCAGTAGTACCAGAGGTAGGGGCTCTCATCAGCCCCAGCATTTT. Translating gives CASSTRGRGSHQPQHF.

This clone appeared once. The chain employs TRBV9 and TRBJ2-3, with D possibly matching TRBD2 (7 bases). The V and J ends lost 1 base and 4 bases respectively, with 16 bases between them. CDR1 is SGDLS, CDR2 YYNGEE, per germline. The CDR3 runs to 16 residues. The CDR3, as DNA: TGTGCCAGCAGCGTAAGGGGGGGTGTGGGCGCAGATACGCAGTATTTT. This codes for CASSVRGGVGADTQYF.

Remarks on this clone: Other DNA sequences in the same sample also yield this CDR3. The CDR3 protein is CASSPSGDTEAFF. The CDR3 DNA is TGTGCCAGCTCGCCTTCAGGGGACACTGAAGCTTTCTTT. V usage is TRBV18 and J usage is TRBJ1-1; D is perhaps TRBD1 (6 bases). V shed 6 bases and J shed 3 bases, with 11 bases lying between them. CDR3 length: 13 residues. The germline CDR1 and CDR2 sequences are KGHSH and LQKENI.

CDR3 protein: CASSLGRYNQPQHF. The CDR3 nucleotides read TGTGCCAGCAGCTTAGGGAGATACAATCAGCCCCAGCATTTT. V is TRBV7-2 and J is TRBJ1-5; D is unresolved. The CDR3 contains 14 residues. Trimming left V 1 base short and J 3 bases short, with 7 bases between. Germline lookup yields CDR1 SGHTA and CDR2 FQGNSA.

This clone appeared a single time. V is TRBV5-1 and J is TRBJ2-2, with unresolved D. Germline CDR1 reads SGHRS; CDR2 reads YFSETQ. Trimming took off 1 base at V and 0 bases at J, with 7 bases between the two ends. CDR3 size: 15 residues. For the CDR3, the DNA is TGCGCCAGCAGCTTGACTCGAACGAACACCGGGGAGCTGTTTTTT. Translated: CASSLTRTNTGELFF.

This sequence joins TRBV27 and TRBJ2-7; D perhaps matches TRBD2 (7 bases). V dropped 7 bases and J dropped 0 bases, with 13 bases sitting between them. Germline assignment: CDR1 MNHEY and CDR2 SMNVEV (reference sequence). CDR3 length: 14 residues. This chain's CDR3 is CASKRGGGSYEQYF. As DNA, the CDR3 is TGTGCCAGCAAACGGGGAGGGGGCTCCTACGAGCAGTACTTC.

The chain joins TRBV6-5 to TRBJ2-1, with D maybe TRBD2 (7 bases). Germline values: CDR1 MNHEY, CDR2 SVGAGI. The V end was cut by 9 bases, the J end by 7 bases, with 19 bases between. The CDR3 spans 14 residues. The chain's CDR3 is CASRGGQGKNEQFF. The CDR3 region has the DNA TGTGCCAGTAGGGGGGGCCAGGGTAAAAATGAGCAGTTCTTC.

The chain has TRBV5-1 and TRBJ1-1; 10 nucleotides match TRBD1. In germline, CDR1 is SGHRS, CDR2 YFSETQ. The CDR3 totals 16 residues. V was clipped by 4 bases and J by 3 bases; unmatched bases: 9. CDR3 nucleotides: TGCGCCAGCAGCCCCCGGGACAGGGGACGGTACACTGAAGCTTTCTTT. Protein: CASSPRDRGRYTEAFF.

The rearrangement uses TRBV29-1 and TRBJ2-1, with 9 nucleotides matching TRBD2. This CDR3 is built from 16 residues. From germline, CDR1 is SQVTM and CDR2 ANQGSEA. Trimming cost V 1 base and J 1 base; bases outside gene matches: 5. The CDR3 loop reads CSVEGLAGVSYNEQFF. For the CDR3, the DNA is TGCAGCGTTGAAGGATTAGCGGGAGTATCCTACAATGAGCAGTTCTTC.

The rearrangement links TRBV29-1 to TRBJ1-1; perhaps TRBD1 as D (6 bases). The V end was cut by 5 bases, the J end by 1 base, with 11 bases between. In germline, CDR1 is SQVTM, CDR2 ANQGSEA. The CDR3 covers 13 residues. The chain's CDR3 is CSVPDRRNTEAFF. The CDR3, as DNA: TGCAGCGTTCCTGACAGGAGGAACACTGAAGCTTTCTTT.

The CDR3: CASSFFPVTSGSTDTQYF. As DNA, the CDR3 is TGTGCCAGCAGCTTTTTCCCCGTGACTAGCGGGAGCACAGATACGCAGTATTTT. The chain has TRBV11-2 and TRBJ2-3; 10 bases are shared with TRBD2. CDR3 length equals 18 residues. Per the germline V gene, CDR1 is SGHAT and CDR2 is FQNNGV. V shed 3 bases, J shed 0 bases, and the junction held 9 bases outside the gene matches.

V and J are TRBV5-5 and TRBJ2-1; 11 nucleotides align to TRBD1. The CDR3 has 14 residues. Trimming took 1 base from V and 11 from J; bases not matched to a gene: 5. Germline V lookup: CDR1 SGHKS, CDR2 YYEKEE (reference sequence). CDR3 in amino acids: CASSLYGTGGKQFF. The DNA for the CDR3 is TGTGCCAGCAGCTTGTACGGGACAGGGGGGAAGCAGTTCTTC.